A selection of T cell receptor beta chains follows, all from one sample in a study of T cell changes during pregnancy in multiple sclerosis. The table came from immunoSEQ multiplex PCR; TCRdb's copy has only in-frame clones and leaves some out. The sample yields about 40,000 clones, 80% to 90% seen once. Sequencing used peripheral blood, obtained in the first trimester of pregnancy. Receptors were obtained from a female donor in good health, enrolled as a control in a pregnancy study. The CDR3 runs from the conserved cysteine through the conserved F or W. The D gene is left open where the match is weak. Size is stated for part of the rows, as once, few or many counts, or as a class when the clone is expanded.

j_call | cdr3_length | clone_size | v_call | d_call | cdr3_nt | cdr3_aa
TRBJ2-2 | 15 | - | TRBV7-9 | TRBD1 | TGTGCCAGCAGCAAGGGACAGGGAGACACCGGGGAGCTGTTTTTT | CASSKGQGDTGELFF
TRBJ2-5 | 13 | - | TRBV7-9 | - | TGTGCCAGCAGCGCGCAGGGTCAAGAGACCCAGTACTTC | CASSAQGQETQYF
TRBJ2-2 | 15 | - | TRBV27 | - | TGTGCCAGCCGAAACGGAGAGCCGAACACCGGGGAGCTGTTTTTT | CASRNGEPNTGELFF
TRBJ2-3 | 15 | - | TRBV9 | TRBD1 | TGTGCCAGCAGCTGGACAGGGGTAAGCACAGATACGCAGTATTTT | CASSWTGVSTDTQYF
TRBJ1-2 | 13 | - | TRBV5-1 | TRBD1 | TGCGCCAGTGGACAGGGGAGTCTCTATGGCTACACCTTC | CASGQGSLYGYTF
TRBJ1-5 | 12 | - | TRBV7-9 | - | TGTGCCAGCAGCGGAGAGGCGCAGCCCCAGCATTTT | CASSGEAQPQHF
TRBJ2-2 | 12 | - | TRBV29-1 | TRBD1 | TGCAGCGCCGACAGGGACGGCGGGGAGCTGTTTTTT | CSADRDGGELFF
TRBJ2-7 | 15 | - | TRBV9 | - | TGTGCCAGCAGCCCCTCTGGGACAATGAATGGCGAGCAGTACTTC | CASSPSGTMNGEQYF
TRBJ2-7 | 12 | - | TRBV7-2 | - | TGTGCCAGCAGCCAGAGGGTAGGGGAGCAGTACTTC | CASSQRVGEQYF
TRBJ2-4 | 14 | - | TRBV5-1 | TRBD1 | TGCGCCAGCAGCCGGACAGGGACGGGAGACATTCAGTACTTC | CASSRTGTGDIQYF
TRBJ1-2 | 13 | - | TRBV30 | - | TGTGCCTGGAGTCGCGCGACAGACTATGGCTACACCTTC | CAWSRATDYGYTF
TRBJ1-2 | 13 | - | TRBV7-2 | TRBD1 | TGTGCCAGCAGCTCGGGACAGAACTATGGCTACACCTTC | CASSSGQNYGYTF
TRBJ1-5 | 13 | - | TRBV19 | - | TGTGTCGGACGGGGGGGGGTAAGTCAGCCCCAGCATTTT | CVGRGGVSQPQHF
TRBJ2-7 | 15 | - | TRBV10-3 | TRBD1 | TGTGCCATCGATACCGGTGGACAGGGGATGAACGAGCAGTACTTC | CAIDTGGQGMNEQYF
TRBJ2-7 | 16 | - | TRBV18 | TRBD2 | TGTGCCAGCTCACCGGGCGTAGACTCGCCGGGAGGGGAGCAGTACTTC | CASSPGVDSPGGEQYF
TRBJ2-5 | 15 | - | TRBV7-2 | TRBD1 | TGTGCCAGCAGCTTAAGGACAGGAATCCAAGAGACCCAGTACTTC | CASSLRTGIQETQYF
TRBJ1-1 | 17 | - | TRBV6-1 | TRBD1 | TGTGCCAGCAGTGTATTGCAGGGGGCAGGGGTGAACACTGAAGCTTTCTTT | CASSVLQGAGVNTEAFF
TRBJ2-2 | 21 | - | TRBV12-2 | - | TGTGCAAGTCGCTCATACCGCCCTGCGACTAGCGGCGAAGTAAACACCGGGGAGCTGTTTTTT | CASRSYRPATSGEVNTGELFF
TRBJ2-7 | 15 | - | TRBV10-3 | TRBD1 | TGTGCCATCAGCTCGCAGGACAGGGCAGTGTACGAGCAGTACTTC | CAISSQDRAVYEQYF
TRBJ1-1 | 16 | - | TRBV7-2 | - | TGTGCCAGCAGCTTGTCGAGGGGGATTATGAACACTGAAGCTTTCTTT | CASSLSRGIMNTEAFF
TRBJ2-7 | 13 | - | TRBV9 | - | TGTGCCAGCAGCGTAGCTAGGGCAGGGGAGCAGTACTTC | CASSVARAGEQYF
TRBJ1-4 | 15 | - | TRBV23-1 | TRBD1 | TGCGCCAGCAGTCAAACCGGGACAGGAGCTGAAAAACTGTTTTTT | CASSQTGTGAEKLFF
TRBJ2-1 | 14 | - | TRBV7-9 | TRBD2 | TGTGCCAGCTCAGGTGGCGGGAGGAGCAATGAGCAGTTCTTC | CASSGGGRSNEQFF
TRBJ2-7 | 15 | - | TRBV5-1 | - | TGCGCCAGCAGCTCGGCCGGGGGGCCCGGGGGCGAGCAGTACTTC | CASSSAGGPGGEQYF
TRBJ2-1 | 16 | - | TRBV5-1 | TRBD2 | TGCGCCAGCACCACAAATCGGGGGGGGTCCTACAATGAGCAGTTCTTC | CASTTNRGGSYNEQFF
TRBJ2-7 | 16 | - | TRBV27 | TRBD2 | TGTGCCAGCAGCGAGGGACTAGCGGAGACATCTAGGGAGCAGTACTTC | CASSEGLAETSREQYF
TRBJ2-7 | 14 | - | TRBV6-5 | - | TGTGCCAGCGAAGGAAGACTCCCCCCCTACGAGCAGTACTTC | CASEGRLPPYEQYF
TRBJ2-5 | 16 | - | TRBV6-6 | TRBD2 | TGTGCCAGCAGTTACCGGGTTAGCGGGGACCAAGAGACCCAGTACTTC | CASSYRVSGDQETQYF
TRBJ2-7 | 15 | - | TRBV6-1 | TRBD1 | TGTGCCAGCAGTGGTGGGACAGGGGAAGCCTACGAGCAGTACTTC | CASSGGTGEAYEQYF
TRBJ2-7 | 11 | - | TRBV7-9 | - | TGTGCCAGCAGCCAGTACTACGAGCAGTACTTC | CASSQYYEQYF
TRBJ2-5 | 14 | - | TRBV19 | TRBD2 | TGTGCCAGTAGTATGGGACTAGCAGTTGAGACCCAGTACTTC | CASSMGLAVETQYF
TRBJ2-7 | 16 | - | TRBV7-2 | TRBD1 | TGTGCCAGCAGCAAACAGGGGGATCGGTTGCCCTACGAGCAGTACTTC | CASSKQGDRLPYEQYF
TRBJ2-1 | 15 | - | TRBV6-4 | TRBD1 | TGTGCCAGCAGTGGCACGGGACAGGGGGGAAATGAGCAGTTCTTC | CASSGTGQGGNEQFF
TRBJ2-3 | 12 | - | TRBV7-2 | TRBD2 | TGTGCCAGCAGCAGCGGGGCAGATACGCAGTATTTT | CASSSGADTQYF
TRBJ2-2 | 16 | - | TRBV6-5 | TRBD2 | TGTGCCAGCAGTTACTCGACTAGCGGGGGTGGTGGGGAGCTGTTTTTT | CASSYSTSGGGGELFF
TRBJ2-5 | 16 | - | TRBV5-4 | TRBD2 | TGTGCCAGCAGCTCATTAGCGGGGACTTTCGAAGAGACCCAGTACTTC | CASSSLAGTFEETQYF
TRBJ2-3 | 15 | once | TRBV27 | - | TGTGCCAGCAGTTCTACAGCGGAGTACACAGATACGCAGTATTTT | CASSSTAEYTDTQYF
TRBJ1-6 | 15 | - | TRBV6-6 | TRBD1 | TGTGCCAGCATACACCAGGGACAGGGAGGTTCACCCCTCCACTTT | CASIHQGQGGSPLHF
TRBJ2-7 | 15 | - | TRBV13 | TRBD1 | TGTGCCAGCAGCTTTTGGGGACAGGGCTATAACGAGCAGTACTTC | CASSFWGQGYNEQYF
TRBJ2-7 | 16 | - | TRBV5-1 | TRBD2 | TGCGCCAGCAGCACCGGGACTAGCGGGAGGTGGTACGAGCAGTACTTC | CASSTGTSGRWYEQYF
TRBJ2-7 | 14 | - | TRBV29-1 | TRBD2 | TGCAGCGTTGGGGCCCTAGCGGGAACCTACGAGCAGTACTTC | CSVGALAGTYEQYF
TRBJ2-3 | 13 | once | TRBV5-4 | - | TGTGCCAGCAGCTTGGCGGGGGCAGATACGCAGTATTTT | CASSLAGADTQYF
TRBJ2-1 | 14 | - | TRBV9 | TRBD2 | TGTGCCAGCACCAGAACGGGGTCTAGCGGAGAGCAGTTCTTC | CASTRTGSSGEQFF
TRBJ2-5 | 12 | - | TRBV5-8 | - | TGTGCCAGCAGCTTGGCCCCGGAGACCCAGTACTTC | CASSLAPETQYF
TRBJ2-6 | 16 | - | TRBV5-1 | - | TGCGCCAGCAGCTTGACCGTGGGCAGGGGGGCCAACGTCCTGACTTTC | CASSLTVGRGANVLTF
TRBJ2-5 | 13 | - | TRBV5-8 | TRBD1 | TGTGCCAGCAGAGACAGGGGACGAGAGACCCAGTACTTC | CASRDRGRETQYF
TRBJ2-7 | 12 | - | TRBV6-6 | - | TGTGCCAGCAGTCCCGCGGTGTACGAGCAGTACTTC | CASSPAVYEQYF